This T cell receptor beta chain was observed in a study of blood T cell repertoires in COVID-19. Across the whole study: Acute-phase and convalescent COVID-19 samples originated in the United States, Italy and Spain. In each case, the material was cDNA or gDNA derived from T cells, B-cell-depleted T cells, or PBMCs.

The CDR3 covers 16 residues. As processed by the authors: Estimation of nucleated cell counts relied on the amplification of reference gene primers. Generated by immunoSEQ multiplex PCR, the TCRdb table keeps only in-frame clones and is missing some. V, J and clone size are taken as reported in that table, and D and trimming were inferred from the DNA itself. The sample has approximately 50,000 clones; approximately 90% are singletons. Sequencing was carried out using peripheral blood. V usage is TRBV21-1 and J usage is TRBJ1-5. TRBV21-1 is a listed pseudogene. This clonotype was obtained from a man between 40 and 49 years old with acute or convalescent COVID-19. CDR3 DNA sequence: TGTGCCAGCAGCAAAGGATTGCGGAATAGCAATCAGCCCCAGCATTTT. Translation gives CASSKGLRNSNQPQHF.